This T cell receptor (beta chain) was captured by sequencing in a study of CD8+CD57+ T cells in acquired aplastic anemia. CDR3 and TCR beta VDJ profiling relied on a genomic DNA template. TCRdb reanalysed the reads using MiXCR and keeps one entry per CDR3 protein. The sample lists about 420,000 distinct CDR3 sequences; about two thirds were seen once. From germline, CDR1 is SGHNT and CDR2 YYREEE (reference sequence). The CDR3 has 15 residues. Trimming removed 4 bases at V and 3 bases at J, with 16 bases between. The rearrangement joins TRBV5-4 to TRBJ1-2, with D possibly TRBD1 on 5 matching bases. The TCR comes from a human donor in good health, serving as a control. Sequences were obtained from sorted CD4+, CD8+, or CD8+CD57+ T cells (not recorded which) from PBMCs. CDR3 region: CASSGVPAGHYGYTF. The CDR3 DNA follows: TGTGCCAGCAGCGGGGTACCCGCAGGGCACTATGGCTACACCTTC.